This T cell receptor (beta chain) was captured by sequencing in a study of T cells in tumors after PD-1 blockade. Study details: Either cemiplimab 350 mg every 2 weeks or pembrolizumab 200 mg every 3 weeks was given. Some patients also took daily vismodegib 150 mg during anti-PD-1 treatment. Broader study findings: Peripheral recruitment is suggested, as some novel exhausted tumor clones were in pre-treatment blood.

Repertoires were generated with immunoSEQ multiplex PCR, while TCRdb's copy carries only in-frame clones and drops some. In the table there are approximately 48,000 clones, 81% of which are singletons. Notes on this clone: Its antigen is unknown.

Sequencing was performed on PBMCs, taken before anti-PD-1 treatment. This receptor was taken from a human donor with basal cell carcinoma.

The CDR3 protein is CASNDDRNQPQHF. CDR3 nucleotides: TGTGCCAGTAACGATGACAGAAATCAGCCCCAGCATTTT. The chain joins TRBV19 to TRBJ1-5, with a tentative D call TRBD1 (5 bases). Trimming pared 7 bases from V and 4 bases from J, leaving 11 bases between. The CDR3 has 13 amino acids. CDR1 is LNHDA and CDR2 is SQIVND in the germline V gene (reference sequence).